These 31 T cell receptor beta chains share one sample of origin, sequenced in a study of Ad26.COV2.S vaccination and SARS-CoV-2 variants. Assay: immunoSEQ multiplex PCR; the TCRdb copy retains only in-frame clones and omits some. This table holds about 320,000 clones, 85% to 90% found once. As to treatment: around 19 received Ad26.COV2.S at low or high dose, single or two shots; about 5 received placebo; per-sample allocation not given. Each sample was drawn 63 days after the first injection (of vaccine or placebo). The material sequenced was peripheral blood, taken in a trial of Ad26.COV2.S vaccine versus placebo. Every receptor here comes from a person between 18 and 59 years old who received the Ad26.COV2.S COVID-19 vaccine or a placebo.

The chain links TRBV18 to TRBJ1-4; D is uncertain. Germline-derived CDR1 and CDR2 are KGHSH and LQKENI. CDR3 length: 14 residues. Trimming shortened V by 4 bases and J by 4 bases, and 10 bases separated the two germline ends. This chain's CDR3 is CASSQNMGNEKLFF. DNA of the CDR3: TGTGCCAGCTCACAGAATATGGGTAATGAAAAACTGTTTTTT.

The V call is TRBV6-6, the J call TRBJ2-3; D is ambiguous. V dropped 8 bases and J dropped 5 bases, with 5 bases sitting between them. The CDR3 is 10 amino acids. Germline V gene sequence: CDR1 MNHNY, CDR2 SVGAGI (reference sequence). CDR3 bases: TGTGCCAGCGGGTTAGATACGCAGTATTTT. Residues: CASGLDTQYF.

The V gene is TRBV9, the J gene TRBJ2-2, with 12 bases lining up with TRBD1. From germline, CDR1 is SGDLS and CDR2 YYNGEE. This CDR3 has 16 amino acids. Losses at the gene ends were 3 bases for V and 6 bases for J; bases not matched to a gene: 6. The CDR3 sequence: CASSAGQGAMAGELFF. The DNA of the CDR3 is TGTGCCAGCAGCGCGGGACAGGGGGCCATGGCCGGGGAGCTGTTTTTT.

The genes are TRBV30 and TRBJ1-1; D perhaps matches TRBD1 (5 bases). Germline lookup yields CDR1 GTSNPN and CDR2 SVGIG (reference sequence). This CDR3 comprises 14 residues. Between the trimmed V and J ends, which lost 0 bases and 5 bases, there was a span of 13 bases. The CDR3: CAWSVSGVETEAFF. The CDR3 DNA reads TGTGCCTGGAGTGTATCGGGGGTGGAGACTGAAGCTTTCTTT.

The chain recombines TRBV18 with TRBJ2-1, with D unclear. The V gene's germline CDR1 is KGHSH and CDR2 LQKENI. The V end was cut by 0 bases, the J end by 0 bases, with 9 bases between. The CDR3 sequence is 16 residues long. The CDR3 loop is CASSPPGYSSYNEQFF. As DNA, the CDR3 is TGTGCCAGCTCACCACCTGGGTACAGCTCCTACAATGAGCAGTTCTTC.

The chain recombines TRBV7-2 with TRBJ1-1; D is uncertain. The CDR3 is 14 amino acids. Trimming stripped 5 bases from V and 2 bases from J, with 12 bases between. The germline gives CDR1 SGHTA, CDR2 FQGNSA. The CDR3 coding sequence is TGTGCCAGCAGCCAACTGATGGGTAACACTGAAGCTTTCTTT. Translated, it gives CASSQLMGNTEAFF.

CDR3 nucleotides: TGTGCCAGCAGCTTCACAGCTAATTCACCCCTCCACTTT. Translation gives CASSFTANSPLHF. The chain links TRBV5-6 to TRBJ1-6; D is unresolved. Trimming removed 2 bases from V and 6 bases from J, with 6 bases in between. The CDR3 consists of 13 residues. The V gene's germline CDR1 is SGHDT and CDR2 YYEEEE.

This sequence joins TRBV30 and TRBJ1-1; D gene uncertain. CDR1 GTSNPN and CDR2 SVGIG come from the germline V gene (reference sequence). V was trimmed by 4 bases and J by 6 bases, leaving 18 bases between them. This CDR3 comprises 14 residues. CDR3 region: CAWNLYSSGAEAFF. As DNA, the CDR3 is TGTGCCTGGAATCTCTACAGTTCCGGCGCTGAAGCTTTCTTT. The complete variable domain, with remaining parts taken from reference TRBV30 and TRBJ1-1, reads SQTIHQWPATLVQPVGSPLSLECTVEGTSNPNLYWYRQAAGRGLQLLFYSVGIGQISSEVPQNLSASRPQDRQFILSSKKLLLSDSGFYLCAWNLYSSGAEAFFGQGTRLTVV.

The rearrangement uses TRBV5-1 and TRBJ2-3; 14 nucleotides agree with TRBD2. Germline V gives CDR1 SGHRS, CDR2 YFSETQ. The CDR3 is made up of 14 amino acids. Losses at the gene ends were 7 bases for V and 9 bases for J; bases not matched to a gene: 7. As DNA, the CDR3 is TGCGCCAGCTCGGGACTAGCGGGGGAGGGGACGCAGTATTTT. Its protein is CASSGLAGEGTQYF.

The rearrangement uses TRBV6-5 and TRBJ2-3; D is perhaps TRBD1 or TRBD2 (5 bases each). CDR3 length equals 16 residues. Germline V lookup: CDR1 MNHEY, CDR2 SVGAGI. The V end was cut by 4 bases, the J end by 0 bases, with 14 bases between. The CDR3 protein is CASSLGPGRSTDTQYF. The CDR3 DNA is TGTGCCAGCAGTTTGGGACCGGGCCGAAGCACAGATACGCAGTATTTT.

The CDR3 loop reads CASSVRTGNTIYF. DNA for the CDR3: TGTGCCAGCAGCGTAAGAACGGGGAACACCATATATTTT. The gene calls are TRBV9 and TRBJ1-3; no clear D gene. The CDR3 consists of 13 residues. Trimming stripped 1 base from V and 7 bases from J, with 9 bases between. Germline V gene sequence: CDR1 SGDLS, CDR2 YYNGEE.

The V and J genes are TRBV6-2 or TRBV6-3 and TRBJ1-1; 7 bases line up with TRBD1. The CDR3 length is 15 residues. Trimming removed 3 bases from V and 5 bases from J; junction bases left unmatched: 9. CDR1 is MNHEY, CDR2 SVGEGT, per germline. This CDR3 reads CASSYPRQGETEAFF. The CDR3, as DNA: TGTGCCAGCAGTTATCCCCGACAGGGAGAGACTGAAGCTTTCTTT.

The V call is TRBV19, the J call TRBJ1-2; D uncertain. Germline V gene data show CDR1 as LNHDA and CDR2 as SQIVND (reference sequence). The CDR3 contains 14 residues. With 2 bases removed from V and 8 bases from J, the gap between germline ends came to 15 bases. CDR3 loop: CASSISPPEVGYTF. Here the CDR3 DNA reads TGTGCCAGTAGTATAAGCCCCCCAGAGGTGGGCTACACCTTC.

The chain links TRBV11-2 to TRBJ1-1, with D tentatively TRBD1 (5 bases). The V and J ends lost 4 bases and 1 base respectively, with 13 bases between them. The CDR3 extends over 15 amino acids. Germline loops: CDR1 SGHAT, CDR2 FQNNGV. DNA for the CDR3: TGTGCCAGCAGCTACAGGACGGCGGGGAACACTGAAGCTTTCTTT. Amino acid sequence: CASSYRTAGNTEAFF.

This chain connects TRBV6-5 to TRBJ2-1; 9 bases match TRBD2. J was trimmed by 4 bases and V by 7 bases; bases with no gene match: 8. Germline CDR1 and CDR2: MNHEY and SVGAGI. The CDR3 spans 15 residues. The CDR3, as DNA: TGTGCCAGCAACAATCTAGCGGGGTTGTACAATGAGCAGTTCTTC. Translated: CASNNLAGLYNEQFF.

CDR3 bases: TGTGCCAGCAGGCGAATCAGGGGGCGAGGCACCGGGGAGCTGTTTTTT. Its protein product is CASRRIRGRGTGELFF. The genes are TRBV11-2 and TRBJ2-2, with 8 bases lining up with TRBD1. The germline gives CDR1 SGHAT, CDR2 FQNNGV. There are 16 residues in the CDR3. V lost 6 bases and J lost 4; bases outside the gene matches: 10.

This clone turned up a few times. The chain uses TRBV27 and TRBJ2-7; D is perhaps TRBD2 (5 bases). The CDR3 consists of 15 residues. Between the trimmed V and J ends, which lost 5 bases and 3 bases, there was a span of 17 bases. The germline V gene has CDR1 MNHEY and CDR2 SMNVEV (reference sequence). The CDR3 loop reads CASSTPGMRVYEQYF. DNA for the CDR3: TGTGCCAGCAGTACGCCGGGAATGAGGGTCTACGAGCAGTACTTC.

The CDR3 here is CASSQESWRAGELFF. In nucleotides, the CDR3 is TGTGCCAGCAGCCAAGAAAGTTGGCGAGCCGGGGAGCTGTTTTTT. This rearrangement joins TRBV14 to TRBJ2-2; D not resolved. Trimming pared 0 bases from V and 6 bases from J, leaving 11 bases between. Germline CDR1 reads SGHDN; CDR2 reads FVKESK. The CDR3 runs 15 residues.

This clone was seen a single time. The chain employs TRBV7-9 and TRBJ2-3, with 11 bases that match TRBD2. Germline lookup yields CDR1 SEHNR and CDR2 FQNEAQ (reference sequence). After removal of 4 bases from V and 3 bases from J, the junction contained 3 bases not matched to a gene. The CDR3 runs to 15 residues. The CDR3 sequence is CASSSLAGVTDTQYF. CDR3 DNA sequence: TGTGCCAGCAGCTCACTAGCGGGGGTTACAGATACGCAGTATTTT.

The genes are TRBV5-8 and TRBJ1-1; the D gene is possibly TRBD1 (6 bases). V lost 4 bases and J lost 5, with 15 bases in between. This CDR3 comprises 14 residues. CDR1 and CDR2 (germline): SGHTS, YDEGEE. The CDR3 spells CASSVGQPFTEAFF. CDR3 nucleotide sequence: TGTGCCAGCAGCGTAGGACAGCCGTTTACTGAAGCTTTCTTT.

J is TRBJ2-5 and V is TRBV7-2; 15 positions agree with TRBD2. J lost 4 bases, V lost 6 bases, and 6 bases had no gene match. The CDR3 is 16 amino acids. The germline gives CDR1 SGHTA, CDR2 FQGNSA. The CDR3 region has the DNA TGTGCCAGCAGTCCCCGGACTAGCGGGGGGGTAGAGACCCAGTACTTC. It yields the protein CASSPRTSGGVETQYF.

The chain carries TRBV30 and TRBJ2-3, with a possible D match to TRBD2 (6 bases). Germline-derived CDR1 and CDR2 are GTSNPN and SVGIG (reference sequence). Trimming cost V 3 bases and J 5 bases, with 12 bases left between them. The CDR3 is made up of 13 amino acids. The DNA for the CDR3 is TGTGCCTGGAGCGGGGGAATTGGAGATACGCAGTATTTT. Amino acid sequence: CAWSGGIGDTQYF.

The chain carries TRBV3-1 (or the pseudogene TRBV3-2) and TRBJ2-5; D not resolved. Germline loops: CDR1 LGHDT, CDR2 YNNKEL (reference sequence). The V end was cut by 2 bases, the J end by 2 bases, with 3 bases between. There are 12 residues in the CDR3. The CDR3 region is CASSQIQETQYF. CDR3 sequence (DNA): TGTGCCAGCAGCCAAATACAAGAGACCCAGTACTTC.

The genes are TRBV14 and TRBJ1-1, with D hard to call. CDR3 length equals 15 residues. Germline lookup yields CDR1 SGHDN and CDR2 FVKESK. Deletions cut 0 bases from V and 8 bases from J, with 16 bases between. DNA for the CDR3: TGTGCCAGCAGCCAAGAAATACACGGTCGTGCAGAAGCTTTCTTT. It encodes CASSQEIHGRAEAFF.

This chain links TRBV5-5 with TRBJ2-7, with 9 bases aligning to TRBD1. The germline V gene has CDR1 SGHKS and CDR2 YYEKEE (reference sequence). Trimming at V came to 0 bases and at J to 5 bases, leaving 6 bases not matched to a gene. This CDR3 is built from 15 residues. DNA of the CDR3: TGTGCCAGCAGCTTGGGGACAGGGGTCGACCACGAGCAGTACTTC. This codes for CASSLGTGVDHEQYF.

The V and J genes are TRBV10-3 and TRBJ2-5; 11 bases map to TRBD2. Germline V lookup: CDR1 ENHRY, CDR2 SYGVKD. The junction had 5 bases not matched to a gene; V was cut back by 6 bases and J by 2 bases. The CDR3 length is 15 residues. CDR3 residues: CAISLGTSGQETQYF. The CDR3 nucleotides read TGTGCCATCAGCCTCGGGACTAGCGGTCAAGAGACCCAGTACTTC.

The rearrangement uses TRBV7-2 and TRBJ1-1, with 7 bases lining up with TRBD1. This CDR3 has 15 residues. Germline CDR1 and CDR2: SGHTA and FQGNSA. The J segment lost 2 bases and the V segment lost 7 bases, leaving 10 bases of the junction unmatched. CDR3 sequence: CASTVTGRENTEAFF. The CDR3 DNA is TGTGCCAGCACAGTGACAGGGAGGGAAAACACTGAAGCTTTCTTT.

The rearrangement links TRBV6-5 to TRBJ1-2, with 7 bases lining up with TRBD1. Germline V lookup: CDR1 MNHEY, CDR2 SVGAGI. V trimming: 7 bases; J trimming: 4 bases; junction bases outside the gene matches: 12. The CDR3 sequence is 15 residues long. CDR3 amino acids: CASTYSSTGSYGYTF. The CDR3 region has the DNA TGTGCCAGCACCTACTCCTCGACAGGGTCCTATGGCTACACCTTC.

The chain carries TRBV5-1 and TRBJ2-3, with D uncertain. CDR3 length: 15 residues. CDR1 SGHRS and CDR2 YFSETQ come from the germline V gene. V was shortened by 5 bases and J by 5 bases, with 18 bases between the two germline ends. CDR3 in DNA: TGCGCCAGCAGAGATCAGACCAACTTCATAGATACGCAGTATTTT. Amino acids: CASRDQTNFIDTQYF.

V and J are TRBV30 and TRBJ2-3, with 9 bases identical to TRBD2. CDR1 and CDR2 from the germline V gene are GTSNPN and SVGIG (reference sequence). This CDR3 region has 16 residues. The J segment lost 2 bases and the V segment lost 0 bases, leaving 6 bases of the junction unmatched. The CDR3 region has the DNA TGTGCCTGGAGTGTACCGGCGGGGGGGGCCACAGATACGCAGTATTTT. Amino acids: CAWSVPAGGATDTQYF.

V is TRBV2 and J is TRBJ1-1, with a possible D match to TRBD1 (6 bases). V was pared by 7 bases and J by 4 bases, with 16 bases between. The CDR3 sequence is 14 residues long. Germline V lookup: CDR1 SNHLY, CDR2 FYNNEI. This CDR3 reads CASKYGQISTEAFF. CDR3 DNA sequence: TGTGCCAGCAAATACGGACAGATATCCACTGAAGCTTTCTTT.